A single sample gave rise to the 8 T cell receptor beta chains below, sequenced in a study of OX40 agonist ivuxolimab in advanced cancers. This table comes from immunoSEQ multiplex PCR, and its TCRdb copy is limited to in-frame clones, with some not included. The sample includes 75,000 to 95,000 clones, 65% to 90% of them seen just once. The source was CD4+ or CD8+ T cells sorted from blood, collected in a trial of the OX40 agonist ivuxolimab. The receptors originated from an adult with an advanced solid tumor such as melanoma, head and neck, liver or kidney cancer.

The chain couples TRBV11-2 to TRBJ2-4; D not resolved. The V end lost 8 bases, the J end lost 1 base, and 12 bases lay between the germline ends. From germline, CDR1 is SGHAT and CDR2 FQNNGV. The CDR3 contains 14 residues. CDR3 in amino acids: CASEGFGAKNIQYF. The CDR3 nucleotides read TGTGCCAGCGAAGGTTTCGGGGCCAAAAACATTCAGTACTTC.

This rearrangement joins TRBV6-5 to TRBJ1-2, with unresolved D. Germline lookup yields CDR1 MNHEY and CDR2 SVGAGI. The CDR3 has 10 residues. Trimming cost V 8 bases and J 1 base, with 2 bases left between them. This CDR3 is CASYNYGYTF. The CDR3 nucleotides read TGTGCCAGCTATAACTATGGCTACACCTTC.

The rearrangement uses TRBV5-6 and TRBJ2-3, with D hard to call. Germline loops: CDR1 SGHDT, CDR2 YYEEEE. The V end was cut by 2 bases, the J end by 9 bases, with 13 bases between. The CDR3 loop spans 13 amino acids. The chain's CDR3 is CASSFGQVPTQYF. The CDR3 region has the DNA TGTGCCAGCAGCTTCGGCCAGGTGCCCACGCAGTATTTT.

CDR3 nucleotides: TGTGCCAGCAGCTTGCGAAGAGAGACCCAGTACTTC. Protein product: CASSLRRETQYF. This chain uses TRBV5-6 with TRBJ2-5; no definite D call. This CDR3 is 12 amino acids long. Germline loops: CDR1 SGHDT, CDR2 YYEEEE. Trimming took off 1 base at V and 4 bases at J, with 5 bases between the two ends. The full variable domain, in which reference TRBV5-6 and TRBJ2-5 provide the parts outside the CDR3, is DAGVTQSPTHLIKTRGQQVTLRCSPKSGHDTVSWYQQALGQGPQFIFQYYEEEERQRGNFPDRFSGHQFPNYSSELNVNALLLGDSALYLCASSLRRETQYFGPGTRLLVL.

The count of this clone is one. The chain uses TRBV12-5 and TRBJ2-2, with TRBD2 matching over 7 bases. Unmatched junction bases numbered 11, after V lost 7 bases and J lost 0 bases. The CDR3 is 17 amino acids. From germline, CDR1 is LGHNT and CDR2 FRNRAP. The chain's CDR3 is CASANTGGAANTGELFF. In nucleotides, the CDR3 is TGTGCTAGTGCCAACACGGGGGGTGCGGCGAACACCGGGGAGCTGTTTTTT.

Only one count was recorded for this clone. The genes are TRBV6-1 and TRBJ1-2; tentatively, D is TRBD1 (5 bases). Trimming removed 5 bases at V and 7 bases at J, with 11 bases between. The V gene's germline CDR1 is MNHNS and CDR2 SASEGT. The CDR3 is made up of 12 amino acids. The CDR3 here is CASSRVGGGYTF. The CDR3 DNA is TGTGCCAGCAGTAGGGTCGGGGGTGGCTACACCTTC.

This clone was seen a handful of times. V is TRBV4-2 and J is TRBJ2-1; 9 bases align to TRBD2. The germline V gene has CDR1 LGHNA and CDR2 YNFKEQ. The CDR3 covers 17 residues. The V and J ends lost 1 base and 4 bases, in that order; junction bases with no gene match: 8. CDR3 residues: CASSQAQASGKYNEQFF. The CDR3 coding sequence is TGTGCCAGCAGCCAAGCCCAAGCTAGCGGGAAGTACAATGAGCAGTTCTTC.

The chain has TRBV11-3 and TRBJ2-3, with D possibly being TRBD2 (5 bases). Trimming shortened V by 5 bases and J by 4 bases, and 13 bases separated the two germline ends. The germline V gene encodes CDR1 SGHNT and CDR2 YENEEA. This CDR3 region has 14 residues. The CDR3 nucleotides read TGTGCCAGCAGCCCGGAGGCACCCCCAGATACGCAGTATTTT. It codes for CASSPEAPPDTQYF.